This entry lists 17 T cell receptor beta chains sequenced from one sample in a study of shared T cell receptors in the human thymus. Profiling relied on immunoSEQ multiplex PCR, and the TCRdb table lists in-frame clones only, not all of them. The sample holds roughly 500,000 clones, about four fifths seen once. This sample was also put to use in a study of human thymus T cells.

Input material: thymocytes. Receptors originate from a boy in the first two years of life with a congenital heart defect.

The CDR3 DNA reads as TGTGCCATCAGTGTCGGTAGACTGAATGAGCAGTTCTTC. It is translated as CAISVGRLNEQFF. The J gene is TRBJ2-1, the V gene TRBV10-3; no clear D. Germline CDR1 reads ENHRY; CDR2 reads SYGVKD. The CDR3 consists of 13 residues. The V end lost 4 bases, the J end lost 7 bases, and 11 bases lay between the germline ends.

This chain joins TRBV25-1 and TRBJ2-3; D perhaps matches TRBD1 (5 bases). Deletions cut 1 base from V and 4 bases from J, with 9 bases between. Germline V gene sequence: CDR1 MGHDK, CDR2 SYGVNS. There are 14 residues in the CDR3. CDR3: CASSELNRSDTQYF. The CDR3 DNA reads as TGTGCCAGCAGTGAATTAAACAGGTCAGATACGCAGTATTTT.

This chain links TRBV11-3 with TRBJ2-7; weak D call: TRBD2 (6 bases). Germline CDR1 reads SGHNT; CDR2 reads YENEEA. V lost 4 bases and J lost 6, with 19 bases in between. The CDR3 consists of 15 residues. This CDR3 is CASSSHRGTPGEQYF. The CDR3 nucleotides are TGTGCCAGCAGCTCCCACAGAGGGACTCCGGGCGAGCAGTACTTC.

This clone was observed a few times. The chain couples TRBV13 to TRBJ2-1, with D perhaps TRBD2 (7 bases). The V gene lost 10 bases and the J gene lost 2 bases, with 21 bases spanning the gap. Per the germline V gene, CDR1 is PRHDT and CDR2 is FYEKMQ (reference sequence). The CDR3 is 16 amino acids. The DNA of the CDR3 is TGTGCCACCATGTTTTCAGGGGAGGGTCCCTACAATGAGCAGTTCTTC. Encoded protein: CATMFSGEGPYNEQFF. Full variable domain (missing parts from reference TRBV13 and TRBJ2-1): AAGVIQSPRHLIKEKRETATLKCYPIPRHDTVYWYQQGPGQDPQFLISFYEKMQSDKGSIPDRFSAQQFSDYHSELNMSSLELGDSALYFCATMFSGEGPYNEQFFGPGTRLTVL.

The J gene is TRBJ1-2, the V gene TRBV19; 8 nucleotides line up with TRBD1. V lost 7 bases to trimming and J lost 8 bases; unmatched junction nucleotides: 6. The CDR3 length is 12 residues. Germline CDR1 and CDR2: LNHDA and SQIVND (reference sequence). The DNA for the CDR3 is TGTGCCAGTAACAGGGACAGGTCCGGCTACACCTTC. Translating gives CASNRDRSGYTF.

The V and J genes are TRBV7-2 and TRBJ2-7, with 9 bases matching TRBD1. Losses at the gene ends were 4 bases for V and 2 bases for J; bases not matched to a gene: 9. CDR3 length: 16 residues. Germline values: CDR1 SGHTA, CDR2 FQGNSA. The CDR3 nucleotides read TGTGCCAGCAGCTCCCTGGGACAGGGCAGTACCTACGAGCAGTACTTC. It specifies CASSSLGQGSTYEQYF. Variable domain in full (rest from reference TRBV7-2 and TRBJ2-7): GAGVSQSPSNKVTEKGKDVELRCDPISGHTALYWYRQSLGQGLEFLIYFQGNSAPDKSGLPSDRFSAERTGGSVSTLTIQRTQQEDSAVYLCASSSLGQGSTYEQYFGPGTRLTVT.

This chain connects TRBV7-9 to TRBJ2-1; TRBD2 matches at 13 bases. The CDR3 extends over 17 amino acids. Germline values: CDR1 SEHNR, CDR2 FQNEAQ (reference sequence). The J segment lost 6 bases and the V segment lost 4 bases, leaving 9 bases of the junction unmatched. The CDR3 loop is CASSSTRTSGSCNEQFF. The CDR3 DNA reads TGTGCCAGCAGCTCCACTCGGACTAGCGGGAGCTGCAATGAGCAGTTCTTC.

This chain joins TRBV28 and TRBJ1-2; maybe TRBD1 (6 bases). V was clipped by 6 bases and J by 4 bases, with 18 bases between them. The CDR3 is 15 residues long. The V gene's germline CDR1 is MDHEN and CDR2 SYDVKM. CDR3 in amino acids: CASSRGGAPSYGYTF. As DNA, the CDR3 is TGTGCCAGCAGCCGAGGGGGGGCCCCCAGCTATGGCTACACCTTC.

The gene calls are TRBV5-8 and TRBJ1-2, with 8 bases aligning to TRBD1. V shed 0 bases and J 3 bases; nucleotides not matched to a gene: 4. The CDR3 totals 15 residues. Germline CDR1 is SGHTS and CDR2 is YDEGEE. The CDR3 sequence is CASSLVQGADYGYTF. Written as DNA, the CDR3 is TGTGCCAGCAGCTTGGTCCAGGGGGCAGACTATGGCTACACCTTC.

This clone was seen a few times. The rearrangement uses TRBV27 and TRBJ2-5; a possible D gene is TRBD1 (5 bases). Germline CDR1 reads MNHEY; CDR2 reads SMNVEV (reference sequence). V gave up 6 bases and J gave up 0 bases, with 11 bases separating them. This CDR3 has 14 amino acids. DNA of the CDR3: TGTGCCAGCAGCGGAGAAGGGGACCAAGAGACCCAGTACTTC. Protein sequence: CASSGEGDQETQYF.

The V gene is TRBV7-8, the J gene TRBJ1-1; tentatively, D is TRBD1 (6 bases). V lost 3 bases to trimming and J lost 1 base, with 12 bases between them. Germline CDR1 SGHVS, CDR2 FQNEAQ. The length of the CDR3 is 15 residues. CDR3 protein: CASSFGDRTNTEAFF. The CDR3, as DNA: TGTGCCAGCAGCTTTGGTGACAGGACGAACACTGAAGCTTTCTTT.

This chain links TRBV6-1 with TRBJ1-1; a weak D match, TRBD1 (5 bases). The V and J ends lost 7 bases and 1 base respectively, with 7 bases between them. The length of the CDR3 is 12 residues. Germline V gene sequence: CDR1 MNHNS, CDR2 SASEGT. The CDR3 sequence: CASTGPNTEAFF. CDR3 nucleotide sequence: TGTGCCAGCACAGGGCCGAACACTGAAGCTTTCTTT.

The gene calls are TRBV7-9 and TRBJ2-3, with TRBD1 as a possible D gene (5 bases). The ends were cut back, 7 bases at V and 3 bases at J, with 23 bases in the middle. The length of the CDR3 is 17 residues. The germline gives CDR1 SEHNR, CDR2 FQNEAQ (reference sequence). The CDR3 sequence is CASKGRDNRIRTDTQYF. DNA of the CDR3: TGTGCCAGCAAAGGCAGGGATAATCGGATAAGAACAGATACGCAGTATTTT.

The chain has TRBV4-3 and TRBJ2-7, with D tentatively TRBD2 (5 bases). Germline-derived CDR1 and CDR2 are LGHNA and YSLEER. V shed 4 bases and J shed 0 bases, with 10 bases lying between them. The CDR3 sequence is 14 residues long. DNA for the CDR3: TGCGCCAGCAGCCTAACGCGGGCCTCCTACGAGCAGTACTTC. Its protein is CASSLTRASYEQYF.

In its sample, this clone was seen once. The rearrangement links TRBV30 to TRBJ2-2; 7 nucleotides line up with TRBD1. CDR3 length: 13 amino acids. V was pared by 8 bases and J by 7 bases, with 10 bases of the junction left unmatched. Germline assignment: CDR1 GTSNPN and CDR2 SVGIG (reference sequence). CDR3 in DNA: TGTGCCCGGGATCAAGGGGGCATCGGGGAGCTGTTTTTT. As protein: CARDQGGIGELFF.

The chain recombines TRBV4-3 with TRBJ1-5; TRBD1 might be the D (6 bases). CDR1 is LGHNA and CDR2 is YSLEER in the germline V gene. V lost 1 base to trimming and J lost 8 bases, with 9 bases between them. The length of the CDR3 is 13 residues. The CDR3 nucleotides read TGCGCCAGCAGCCAAGGGGCAGGGGAGCCCCAGCATTTT. Amino acid sequence: CASSQGAGEPQHF.

The chain combines TRBV7-9 with TRBJ2-7; 9 nucleotides line up with TRBD1. The V gene's germline CDR1 is SEHNR and CDR2 FQNEAQ (reference sequence). V trimming: 4 bases; J trimming: 5 bases; junction bases outside the gene matches: 3. The CDR3 extends over 13 amino acids. CDR3 loop: CASSSDRGHEQYF. The CDR3 nucleotides are TGTGCCAGCAGCTCGGACAGGGGCCACGAGCAGTACTTC.